Below are 14 T cell receptor beta chains sequenced from a single sample in a study of cytomegalovirus exposure and HLA in healthy donors. The study ran its PCR with 60 Vbeta and 13 Jbeta primers. Measured with immunoSEQ multiplex PCR; TCRdb has only the in-frame clones, and not every one. The sample includes 200,000 or so clones, 82% of them seen just once. The sequenced sample consisted of PBMCs. These TCRs come from a woman between 18 and 29 years old in good health and CMV-seronegative.

This clone was observed once. V usage is TRBV30 and J usage is TRBJ1-4; the match to TRBD1 covers 9 bases. V gave up 5 bases and J gave up 0 bases; unmatched junction bases: 7. CDR3 length: 16 amino acids. Germline values: CDR1 GTSNPN, CDR2 SVGIG (reference sequence). The CDR3 nucleotides are TGTGCCTGGGGGGGACAGGGCTTTGCAACTAATGAAAAACTGTTTTTT. Translated, it gives CAWGGQGFATNEKLFF.

J is TRBJ1-6 and V is TRBV27; D not certain. CDR3 length equals 12 residues. Germline CDR1 MNHEY, CDR2 SMNVEV (reference sequence). Deletions cut 6 bases from V and 6 bases from J, with 6 bases between. The CDR3 DNA follows: TGTGCCAGCAGCCCTCTTAATTCACCCCTCCACTTT. It specifies CASSPLNSPLHF.

This chain uses TRBV14 with TRBJ1-2, with a possible D match to TRBD1 (5 bases). The length of the CDR3 is 12 residues. CDR1 and CDR2 (germline): SGHDN, FVKESK. With 2 bases removed from V and 13 bases from J, the gap between germline ends came to 14 bases. CDR3 sequence (DNA): TGTGCCAGCAGCCAACGGTTGGGGCCGGGCACCTTC. Its translation is CASSQRLGPGTF.

The chain joins TRBV5-4 to TRBJ2-2, with TRBD2 identical over 9 bases. This CDR3 is 15 amino acids long. Germline lookup yields CDR1 SGHNT and CDR2 YYREEE (reference sequence). V trimming: 2 bases; J trimming: 3 bases; junction bases outside the gene matches: 2. The CDR3 DNA is TGTGCCAGCAGCTTTAGCGGGGGTCACACCGGGGAGCTGTTTTTT. It codes for CASSFSGGHTGELFF.

The chain links TRBV18 to TRBJ1-3; D may be TRBD1 (5 bases). The CDR3 is 16 residues long. Per the germline V gene, CDR1 is KGHSH and CDR2 is LQKENI. The V and J ends lost 1 base and 0 bases respectively, with 10 bases between them. CDR3 residues: CASSPLRDGSGNTIYF. Here the CDR3 DNA reads TGTGCCAGCTCACCACTGCGGGACGGCTCTGGAAACACCATATATTTT.

The chain is built from TRBV7-9 and TRBJ1-5, with a weak D call TRBD1 (5 bases). Germline V lookup: CDR1 SEHNR, CDR2 FQNEAQ (reference sequence). This CDR3 has 15 amino acids. Trimming cost V 0 bases and J 4 bases, with 10 bases left between them. The DNA for the CDR3 is TGTGCCAGCAGCTTAGCCGCAGGGAAGAATCAGCCCCAGCATTTT. Translation gives CASSLAAGKNQPQHF.

This clone was observed a handful of times. This chain uses TRBV4-2 with TRBJ2-6; a weak D match, TRBD1 (6 bases). V was clipped by 3 bases and J by 0 bases, with 15 bases between them. CDR3 size: 18 residues. Per the germline V gene, CDR1 is LGHNA and CDR2 is YNFKEQ. The CDR3 protein is CASSHTESGVSGANVLTF. Written as DNA, the CDR3 is TGTGCCAGCAGCCATACCGAATCAGGGGTCTCTGGGGCCAACGTCCTGACTTTC.

The chain is built from TRBV7-9 and TRBJ1-4; D gene uncertain. Germline values: CDR1 SEHNR, CDR2 FQNEAQ (reference sequence). This CDR3 is 12 amino acids long. The DNA for the CDR3 is TGTTCCGGGGAAGATGTAGGTGAAAAACTGTTTTTT. Protein product: CSGEDVGEKLFF.

J is TRBJ2-7 and V is TRBV25-1; 14 positions match TRBD2. Germline V lookup: CDR1 MGHDK, CDR2 SYGVNS. CDR3 length: 15 residues. With V trimmed by 6 bases and J by 0 bases, 1 base remained unmatched. The CDR3 is CASRGTSGSSYEQYF. DNA of the CDR3: TGTGCCAGCAGGGGGACTAGCGGGAGCTCCTACGAGCAGTACTTC.

This clone appeared a few times. The J gene is TRBJ1-4, the V gene TRBV5-1, with a possible D match to TRBD1 (5 bases). The CDR3 spans 13 residues. Per the germline V gene, CDR1 is SGHRS and CDR2 is YFSETQ. V lost 5 bases and J lost 5, with 10 bases in between. CDR3 residues: CASRKTANEKLFF. DNA of the CDR3: TGCGCCAGCAGAAAGACAGCCAATGAAAAACTGTTTTTT.

In regard to this clone: The junction departs from the called germline gene at one end, perhaps through a read error. DNA for the CDR3: TGTTCCAGCGACAGGAACACCGGGGAGCTGTTTTTT. Its protein is CSSDRNTGELFF. This sequence joins TRBV7-9 and TRBJ2-2, with D perhaps TRBD1 (5 bases). The germline V gene encodes CDR1 SEHNR and CDR2 FQNEAQ (reference sequence). CDR3 length: 12 amino acids.

The chain combines TRBV2 with TRBJ2-1; 7 bases map to TRBD2. Germline trimming cut 6 bases from V and 6 bases from J; bases unmatched to any gene: 11. CDR1 is SNHLY and CDR2 is FYNNEI in the germline V gene. The CDR3 has 15 residues. The CDR3: CASRTRPGGINEQFF. In DNA form, the CDR3 reads TGTGCCAGCAGAACTCGGCCGGGAGGCATCAATGAGCAGTTCTTC.

J is TRBJ2-7 and V is TRBV29-1; 10 nucleotides agree with TRBD2. The CDR3 extends over 14 amino acids. Germline V gene data show CDR1 as SQVTM and CDR2 as ANQGSEA. Losses at the gene ends were 6 bases for V and 4 bases for J; bases not matched to a gene: 9. The CDR3 bases are TGCAGCGTCCTCCCTAGCGGGAGTTTTTACGAGCAGTACTTC. Its protein product is CSVLPSGSFYEQYF.

The chain is built from TRBV4-1 and TRBJ2-7, with D perhaps matching TRBD2 (6 bases). The germline V and J ends were trimmed by 0 bases and 0 bases, with 9 bases remaining between them. The CDR3 extends over 15 amino acids. The germline CDR1 and CDR2 sequences are MGHRA and YSYEKL. For the CDR3, the DNA is TGCGCCAGCAGCCAAGACGGGACTGCCTCCTACGAGCAGTACTTC. It yields the protein CASSQDGTASYEQYF.